These 22 T cell receptor beta chains share one sample of origin, sequenced in a study of beta chain features in type 1 diabetes. Study findings and constraints: Shorter TCRB CDR3s, moderately but significantly so, marked every one of the four CD4+ subsets in Type 1 diabetes patients.

These receptors lack a known antigen. Sequenced material consisted of expressed TCRB transcripts (all of the isolated RNA was reverse transcribed). The protocol was immunoSEQ multiplex PCR, while the TCRdb copy is restricted to in-frame clones and leaves out a portion. The sample has 600,000 to 700,000 clones, about an eighth seen once. The sequencing input was naive CD4+ T cells from blood. Receptor source: a young man with type 1 diabetes.

This clone was observed a handful of times. The CDR3 spells CASSVEALQETQYF. CDR3 sequence (DNA): TGTGCCAGCAGCGTAGAAGCCCTCCAAGAGACCCAGTACTTC. The rearrangement links TRBV9 to TRBJ2-5; D ambiguous. The CDR3 consists of 14 residues. Germline V CDR1 and CDR2: SGDLS, YYNGEE. Between the trimmed V and J ends, which lost 0 bases and 1 base, there was a span of 7 bases. Filled out from reference TRBV9 and TRBJ2-5, the complete variable domain reads DSGVTQTPKHLITATGQRVTLRCSPRSGDLSVYWYQQSLDQGLQFLIQYYNGEERAKGNILERFSAQQFPDLHSELNLSSLELGDSALYFCASSVEALQETQYFGPGTRLLVL.

The chain is built from TRBV5-1 and TRBJ1-2; D call uncertain. Germline CDR1 and CDR2: SGHRS and YFSETQ. Trimming removed 2 bases from V and 3 bases from J, with 8 bases in between. There are 13 residues in the CDR3. CDR3 DNA: TGCGCCAGCAGCTTCGACTCGGACTATGGCTACACCTTC. It specifies CASSFDSDYGYTF.

This clone was picked up a small number of times. The rearrangement joins TRBV5-4 to TRBJ1-4; unclear D gene. Germline V gene sequence: CDR1 SGHNT, CDR2 YYREEE (reference sequence). The CDR3 has 15 residues. V shed 1 base and J shed 0 bases, with 7 bases lying between them. CDR3 DNA sequence: TGTGCCAGCAGCTTGTGGGCAGCAACTAATGAAAAACTGTTTTTT. Its translation: CASSLWAATNEKLFF.

The genes are TRBV9 and TRBJ2-7; 11 bases are a match to TRBD2. The V segment lost 0 bases and the J segment 0 bases; nucleotides outside the gene matches: 2. Germline CDR1 reads SGDLS; CDR2 reads YYNGEE. The CDR3 consists of 16 residues. CDR3 DNA sequence: TGTGCCAGCAGCGTAGGCGGGACTAGCGGCTCCTACGAGCAGTACTTC. Translation gives CASSVGGTSGSYEQYF.

J is TRBJ2-1 and V is TRBV5-1, with 8 bases identical to TRBD1. CDR1 is SGHRS and CDR2 is YFSETQ in the germline V gene. This CDR3 has 15 residues. V lost 4 bases to trimming and J lost 7 bases; unmatched junction nucleotides: 10. The CDR3 sequence is CASSALGQGMNEQFF. CDR3 coding DNA: TGCGCCAGCAGCGCCCTCGGACAGGGAATGAATGAGCAGTTCTTC.

This sequence joins TRBV29-1 and TRBJ1-4, with 11 bases matching TRBD1. Unmatched junction bases numbered 10, after V lost 4 bases and J lost 0 bases. There are 18 residues in the CDR3. Germline CDR1 SQVTM, CDR2 ANQGSEA. CDR3 sequence (DNA): TGCAGCGTTGTGTATGGGACAGGGGGAACGGCAACTAATGAAAAACTGTTTTTT. It yields the protein CSVVYGTGGTATNEKLFF.

V and J are TRBV6-5 and TRBJ1-2; the D gene is possibly TRBD1 (6 bases). CDR1 and CDR2 from the germline V gene are MNHEY and SVGAGI. Trimming took off 6 bases at V and 8 bases at J, with 22 bases between the two ends. The CDR3 runs to 15 residues. Written as DNA, the CDR3 is TGTGCCAGCAGATTACTAATAGGGACATTTAGAGGCTACACCTTC. Protein sequence: CASRLLIGTFRGYTF.

The J gene is TRBJ2-5, the V gene TRBV11-3; D possibly corresponds to TRBD1 (6 bases). CDR1 is SGHNT and CDR2 is YENEEA in the germline V gene. V dropped 2 bases and J dropped 5 bases, with 12 bases sitting between them. This CDR3 contains 14 residues. Written as DNA, the CDR3 is TGTGCCAGCAGCTTACCTGTGAGGGGGGAGACCCAGTACTTC. The encoded protein is CASSLPVRGETQYF.

The sample holds a few counts of this clone. This chain uses TRBV30 with TRBJ2-1; TRBD1 aligns across 7 bases. The CDR3 extends over 19 amino acids. CDR1 GTSNPN and CDR2 SVGIG come from the germline V gene (reference sequence). Trimming removed 1 base from V and 0 bases from J; junction bases left unmatched: 15. The DNA for the CDR3 is TGTGCCTGGAGTGCCAAACAGGGACAGTTTGGGGTCTCCTACAATGAGCAGTTCTTC. Encoded protein: CAWSAKQGQFGVSYNEQFF.

V is TRBV4-2 and J is TRBJ2-7; 12 nucleotides align to TRBD2. The V gene's germline CDR1 is LGHNA and CDR2 YNFKEQ. Trimming removed 0 bases from V and 3 bases from J; junction bases left unmatched: 6. This CDR3 has 17 residues. The CDR3, as DNA: TGTGCCAGCAGCCAAGATCTAGCGGGGGGGCCCAGCTACGAGCAGTACTTC. Protein: CASSQDLAGGPSYEQYF.

V gene TRBV6-5 combines with J gene TRBJ2-5; D unclear. Trimming shortened V by 5 bases and J by 9 bases, and 19 bases separated the two germline ends. The CDR3 consists of 14 residues. Per germline, CDR1 MNHEY and CDR2 SVGAGI. The CDR3 region is CASSVTLILAPQYF. Written as DNA, the CDR3 is TGTGCCAGCAGTGTCACCCTAATACTTGCGCCCCAGTACTTC.

This clone has only a few counts. The V call is TRBV2, the J call TRBJ2-2; the D is unclear. CDR3 length: 11 amino acids. Trimming removed 8 bases from V and 6 bases from J, with 7 bases in between. The germline V gene encodes CDR1 SNHLY and CDR2 FYNNEI. In DNA form, the CDR3 reads TGTGCCAGCCGTTATGCCGGGGAGCTGTTTTTT. This encodes CASRYAGELFF.

The chain is built from TRBV9 and TRBJ1-1; 7 nucleotides align to TRBD1. Germline-derived CDR1 and CDR2 are SGDLS and YYNGEE. The V gene end was trimmed by 2 bases and the J gene end by 5 bases; junction bases not matched to a gene: 9. The CDR3 spans 15 residues. The CDR3 spells CASSVPEGGPTEAFF. The DNA of the CDR3 is TGTGCCAGCAGCGTCCCGGAAGGGGGCCCTACTGAAGCTTTCTTT.

This clone turned up a few times. This chain links TRBV18 with TRBJ2-7; no clear D gene. Looked up from germline, CDR1 is KGHSH and CDR2 is LQKENI. V lost 6 bases, J lost 2 bases, and 8 bases lay in between. There are 12 residues in the CDR3. CDR3 coding DNA: TGTGCCAGCTCTTTGGTTGCCTACGAGCAGTACTTC. Its translation is CASSLVAYEQYF.

This clone appeared a few times. The rearrangement links TRBV14 to TRBJ2-7; D tentatively reads TRBD1 or TRBD2 (5 bases each). This CDR3 contains 17 residues. The germline CDR1 and CDR2 sequences are SGHDN and FVKESK. The V gene lost 2 bases and the J gene lost 7 bases, with 24 bases spanning the gap. The CDR3 region is CASSQTFPPGPNEEQYF. CDR3 nucleotide sequence: TGTGCCAGCAGCCAAACTTTCCCCCCGGGACCGAACGAAGAGCAGTACTTC.

This clone was seen more than once but under ten times. This sequence joins TRBV30 and TRBJ1-2, with a tentative D call TRBD1 (5 bases). CDR1 is GTSNPN, CDR2 SVGIG, per germline (reference sequence). V lost 0 bases and J 8 bases, leaving 16 bases between the germline ends. CDR3 length: 14 amino acids. The CDR3: CAWSVLQGASGYTF. The CDR3 coding sequence is TGTGCCTGGAGTGTATTACAAGGGGCGTCAGGCTACACCTTC.

The chain uses TRBV4-2 and TRBJ2-2; tentatively, D is TRBD2 (5 bases). Looked up from germline, CDR1 is LGHNA and CDR2 is YNFKEQ. The CDR3 has 18 amino acids. V was pared by 4 bases and J by 3 bases, with 21 bases between. This chain's CDR3 is CASSPNPGSTYDTGELFF. CDR3 DNA sequence: TGTGCCAGCAGCCCAAACCCGGGGAGTACATACGACACCGGGGAGCTGTTTTTT.

The rearrangement uses TRBV7-2 and TRBJ2-5, with 8 nucleotides matching TRBD1. The germline V gene has CDR1 SGHTA and CDR2 FQGNSA. This CDR3 contains 16 residues. Trimming took 1 base from V and 1 from J; bases not matched to a gene: 5. The CDR3, as DNA: TGTGCCAGCAGCTTAGTCTCAGGGGGCACCCAAGAGACCCAGTACTTC. This codes for CASSLVSGGTQETQYF.

In this sample, this clone turned up a few times. The chain is built from TRBV21-1 and TRBJ2-5; the table's D call TRBD1 went unverified against the DNA. TRBV21-1 is shown as a pseudogene. This CDR3 is built from 18 residues. CDR3 coding DNA: TGTGCCAGCAGCAAAGGAGCGGGGACAGGAGTGAGCCAAGAGACCCAGTACTTC. Its protein product is CASSKGAGTGVSQETQYF.

This clone was counted between two and nine times. The chain combines TRBV6-5 with TRBJ2-7; tentative D call: TRBD1 (6 bases). Germline CDR1 is MNHEY and CDR2 is SVGAGI. V was trimmed by 5 bases and J by 7 bases, leaving 15 bases between them. This CDR3 has 13 amino acids. The CDR3 is CASSPQGLGEQYF. Written as DNA, the CDR3 is TGTGCCAGCAGTCCACAGGGTTTGGGGGAGCAGTACTTC.

Points on this clone: The same CDR3 is also encoded by other DNA sequences in this sample. This rearrangement joins TRBV9 to TRBJ2-3, with D perhaps matching TRBD2 (5 bases). Trimming shortened V by 0 bases and J by 6 bases, and 8 bases separated the two germline ends. The length of the CDR3 is 13 residues. Germline values: CDR1 SGDLS, CDR2 YYNGEE. This CDR3 is CASSVVSGDTQYF. DNA of the CDR3: TGTGCCAGCAGCGTAGTATCGGGGGATACGCAGTATTTT.

This chain uses TRBV28 with TRBJ2-5, with unresolved D. The CDR3 totals 12 residues. V dropped 6 bases and J dropped 2 bases, with 7 bases sitting between them. The germline CDR1 and CDR2 sequences are MDHEN and SYDVKM. The CDR3 bases are TGTGCCAGCAGCACAGCACAAGAGACCCAGTACTTC. Encoded protein: CASSTAQETQYF.